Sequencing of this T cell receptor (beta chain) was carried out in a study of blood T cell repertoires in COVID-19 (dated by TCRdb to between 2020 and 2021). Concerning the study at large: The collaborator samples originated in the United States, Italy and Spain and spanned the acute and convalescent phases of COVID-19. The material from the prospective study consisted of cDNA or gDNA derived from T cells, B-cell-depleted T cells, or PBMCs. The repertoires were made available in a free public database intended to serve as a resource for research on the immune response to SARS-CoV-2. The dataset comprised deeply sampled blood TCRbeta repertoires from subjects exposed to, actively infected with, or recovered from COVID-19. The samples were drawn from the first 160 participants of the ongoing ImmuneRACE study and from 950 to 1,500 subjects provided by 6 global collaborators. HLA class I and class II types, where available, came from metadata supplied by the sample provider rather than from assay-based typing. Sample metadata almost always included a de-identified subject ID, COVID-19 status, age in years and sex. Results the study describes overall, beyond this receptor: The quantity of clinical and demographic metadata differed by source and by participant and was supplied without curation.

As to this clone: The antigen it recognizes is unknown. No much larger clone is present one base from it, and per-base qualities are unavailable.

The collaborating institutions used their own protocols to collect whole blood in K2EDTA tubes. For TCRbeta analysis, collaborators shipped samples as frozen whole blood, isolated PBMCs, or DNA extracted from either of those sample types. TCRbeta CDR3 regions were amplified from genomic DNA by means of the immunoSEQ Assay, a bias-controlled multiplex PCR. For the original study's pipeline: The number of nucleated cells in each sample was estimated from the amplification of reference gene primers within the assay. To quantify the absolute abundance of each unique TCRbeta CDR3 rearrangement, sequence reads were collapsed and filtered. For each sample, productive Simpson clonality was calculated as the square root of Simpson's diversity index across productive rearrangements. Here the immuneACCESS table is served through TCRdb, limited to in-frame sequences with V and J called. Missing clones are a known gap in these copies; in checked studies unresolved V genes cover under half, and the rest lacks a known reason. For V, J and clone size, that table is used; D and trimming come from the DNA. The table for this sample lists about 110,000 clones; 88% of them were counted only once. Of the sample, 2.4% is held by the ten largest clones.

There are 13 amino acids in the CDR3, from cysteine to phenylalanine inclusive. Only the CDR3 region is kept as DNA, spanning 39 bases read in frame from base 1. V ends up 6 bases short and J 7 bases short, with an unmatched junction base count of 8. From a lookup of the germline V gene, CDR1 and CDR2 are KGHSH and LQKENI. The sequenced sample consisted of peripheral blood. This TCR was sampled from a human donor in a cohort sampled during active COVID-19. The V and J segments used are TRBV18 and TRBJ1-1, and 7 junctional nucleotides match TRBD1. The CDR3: CASSLGTEFEAFF. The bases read TGTGCCAGCTCGCTCGGGACAGAGTTTGAAGCTTTCTTT.